This T cell receptor beta chain was found in a study of response to subunit inactivated influenza vaccine. General study points: The authors suggested that few new T cells are recruited per seasonal influenza vaccination.

This clonotype was counted a few times. As yet, its antigen is unknown. An end of the junction differs from the germline gene, which may be a read error. Germline V gene data show CDR1 as SGHDN and CDR2 as FVKESK. This CDR3 has 15 residues. MiXCR, applied by TCRdb to the RT-PCR reads, yields one record per CDR3 protein. This table has about 570,000 distinct CDR3 sequences, 12% appearing once. This material consisted of PBMCs from blood, taken on the day of vaccination. The sequence derives from a man aged 50 to 60 who received an inactivated influenza vaccine. V and J are TRBV14 and TRBJ2-3, with a possible D match to TRBD2 (6 bases). CDR3 sequence reads: CASSRRGWGTDTQYF. The CDR3 coding sequence is TGTGCCAGTAGCCGGCGGGGATGGGGGACAGATACGCAGTATTTT.